This T cell receptor beta chain was captured in a study of T cell clusters in autoimmune cytopenias. Study-level background: A median of around 50,000 TRB reads per sample yielded a median approximately 2,300 distinct clonotypes. Findings and caveats of the study: Physiological T cell clusters of healthy donors were apparently absent in primary autoimmune cytopenia patients. The T cell clusters came from computational analysis alone and lack functional validation.

This clonotype registers medium-sized (0.01 to 0.1%) by frequency. Its antigen is still unknown. TRB rearrangements were amplified by touch-down multiplex PCR with mixed TRB-A/B primers. Using the multiplex PCR reads, TCRdb records one entry per CDR3 protein without DNA. Here the sample table reports over a thousand distinct CDR3 sequences. There are 13 residues in the CDR3. Approximately 40,000 genome equivalents of blood DNA were amplified for TRB. The V and J genes are TRBV12-3 or TRBV12-4 and TRBJ1-2; TCRdb reports TRBD1, a call that lacks DNA to check it against. Source material: peripheral blood. The origin of this receptor is a human donor with an autoimmune cytopenia or autoimmune hepatitis (not recorded which). CDR3 residues: CASSGTGGYGYTF.